Detailed here is one T cell receptor beta chain. The data originate from a study of cytomegalovirus exposure and HLA in healthy donors. It was with 60 Vbeta and 13 Jbeta primers that the PCR ran. Generated by immunoSEQ multiplex PCR, the TCRdb table keeps only in-frame clones and is missing some. The data hold 90,000 to 150,000 clones, with roughly 63% observed a single time. The germline gives CDR1 KGHSH, CDR2 LQKENI. This CDR3 has 13 amino acids. J is TRBJ2-5 and V is TRBV18; D not resolved. The DNA end favors TRBJ2-7, so the J call may be wrong. The TCR was taken from a man in his forties or fifties in good health and CMV-seropositive. What was sequenced was PBMCs. The CDR3 nucleotides read TGTGCCAGCTCACCACCTCAAAGTTACGAGCAGTACTTC. Translating gives CASSPPQSYEQYF.